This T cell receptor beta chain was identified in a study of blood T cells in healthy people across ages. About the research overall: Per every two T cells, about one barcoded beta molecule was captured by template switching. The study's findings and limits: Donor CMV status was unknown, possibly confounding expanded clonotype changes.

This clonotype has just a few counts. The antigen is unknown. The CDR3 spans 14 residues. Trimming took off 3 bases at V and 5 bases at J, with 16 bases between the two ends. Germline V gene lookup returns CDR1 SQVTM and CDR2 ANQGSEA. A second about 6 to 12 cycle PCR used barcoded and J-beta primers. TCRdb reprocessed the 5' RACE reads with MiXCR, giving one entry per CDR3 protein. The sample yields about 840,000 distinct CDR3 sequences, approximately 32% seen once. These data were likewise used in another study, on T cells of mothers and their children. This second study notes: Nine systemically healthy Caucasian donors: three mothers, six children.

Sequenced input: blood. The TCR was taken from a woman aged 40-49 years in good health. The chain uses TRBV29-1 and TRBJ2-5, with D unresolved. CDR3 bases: TGCAGCGTTGAGGACCTCCGCGGTTGGGAGACCCAGTACTTC. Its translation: CSVEDLRGWETQYF.